The 10 T cell receptor beta chains given below trace back to one sample, sequenced in a study of STAT3 mutations in large granular lymphocyte leukemia (dated by TCRdb to about 2019). Study-level results and caveats: All T-LGLL patients had at least one immunodominant TCRbeta clonotype, and roughly half had multiple immunodominant subclonotypes.

The method behind the library was the immunoSEQ multiplex PCR assay. Held by TCRdb, this immuneACCESS table contains in-frame sequences only and omits some clones. Under half of the omission traces to an unresolved V gene where checked; the cause of the rest is unknown. This sample is represented by around 29,000 clones; around 87% of them were singletons. The leading ten clones occupy roughly 13% of the sample. Their antigens are not known. The material sequenced was peripheral blood mononuclear cells. The receptors derive from a man in his fifties or sixties with T-cell large granular lymphocyte leukemia. Some clones in this sample may be carry-over from other donors' samples. The age is the age at diagnosis.

This chain links TRBV18 with TRBJ2-1; 7 nucleotides match TRBD2. The V segment lost 6 bases and the J segment 0 bases; nucleotides outside the gene matches: 11. This CDR3 region has 17 residues. Germline-derived CDR1 and CDR2 are KGHSH and LQKENI. CDR3 DNA: TGTGCCAGCTCCCCTGGAGTAGCGGGCAACTCCTACAATGAGCAGTTCTTC. Residues: CASSPGVAGNSYNEQFF.

The V and J genes are TRBV19 and TRBJ2-7, with D tentatively TRBD2 (5 bases). The length of the CDR3 is 15 residues. CDR1 and CDR2 from the germline V gene are LNHDA and SQIVND (reference sequence). Trimming removed 3 bases at V and 2 bases at J, with 14 bases between. This CDR3 is CASSMVAGQAYEQYF. The CDR3 bases are TGTGCCAGTAGTATGGTCGCGGGCCAAGCCTACGAGCAGTACTTC. The variable domain in full, with the rest retrieved from reference TRBV19 and TRBJ2-7, is DGGITQSPKYLFRKEGQNVTLSCEQNLNHDAMYWYRQDPGQGLRLIYYSQIVNDFQKGDIAEGYSVSREKKESFPLTVTSAQKNPTAFYLCASSMVAGQAYEQYFGPGTRLTVT.

The chain combines TRBV20-1 with TRBJ2-1; no definite D call. Trimming left V 3 bases short and J 8 bases short, with 8 bases between. This CDR3 is 11 amino acids long. Germline assignment: CDR1 DFQATT and CDR2 SNEGSKA (reference sequence). The CDR3 DNA follows: TGCAGTGCTAGTGGGGTTGATGAGCAGTTCTTC. Encoded protein: CSASGVDEQFF.

The table lists this clone with a few counts. The V gene is TRBV5-4, the J gene TRBJ2-2; 8 bases are shared with TRBD2. The CDR3 loop spans 15 amino acids. Trimming took 4 bases from V and 4 from J; bases not matched to a gene: 6. Germline loops: CDR1 SGHNT, CDR2 YYREEE (reference sequence). CDR3 bases: TGTGCCAGCAGCAAAGAAGCGGGAGCCACCGGGGAGCTGTTTTTT. Its protein product is CASSKEAGATGELFF. The variable domain in full, with the rest retrieved from reference TRBV5-4 and TRBJ2-2, is ETGVTQSPTHLIKTRGQQVTLRCSSQSGHNTVSWYQQALGQGPQFIFQYYREEENGRGNFPPRFSGLQFPNYSSELNVNALELDDSALYLCASSKEAGATGELFFGEGSRLTVL.

The rearrangement links TRBV19 to TRBJ2-7; 7 bases are shared with TRBD1. The CDR3 runs 13 residues. V lost 3 bases and J lost 9; bases outside the gene matches: 8. The V gene's germline CDR1 is LNHDA and CDR2 SQIVND (reference sequence). CDR3 sequence: CASSMPTGDGQYF. CDR3 bases: TGTGCCAGTAGTATGCCTACAGGGGATGGGCAGTACTTC.

The CDR3 loop is CASSVSLGTTLSEQYF. CDR3 coding DNA: TGTGCCAGCAGCGTTTCTCTTGGGACCACCCTAAGCGAGCAGTACTTC. This chain links TRBV9 with TRBJ2-7; D may correspond to TRBD1 or TRBD2 (5 bases each). The CDR3 contains 16 residues. Trimming removed 2 bases from V and 6 bases from J, with 21 bases in between. Germline values: CDR1 SGDLS, CDR2 YYNGEE. The full variable domain, in which reference TRBV9 and TRBJ2-7 provide the parts outside the CDR3, is DSGVTQTPKHLITATGQRVTLRCSPRSGDLSVYWYQQSLDQGLQFLIQYYNGEERAKGNILERFSAQQFPDLHSELNLSSLELGDSALYFCASSVSLGTTLSEQYFGPGTRLTVT.

The V and J genes are TRBV23-1 and TRBJ1-2; a weak D match, TRBD1 (6 bases). TRBV23-1 is labeled an ORF, and its function is uncertain. The V and J ends lost 7 bases and 4 bases respectively, with 13 bases between them. The CDR3 has 13 residues. CDR3 amino acids: CASITGCSYGYTF. CDR3 sequence (DNA): TGCGCCAGCATTACAGGGTGTAGCTATGGCTACACCTTC.

The J gene is TRBJ1-1, the V gene TRBV7-9, with 9 bases that match TRBD1. This CDR3 region has 14 residues. The germline gives CDR1 SEHNR, CDR2 FQNEAQ (reference sequence). The trim removed 5 bases at V and 5 bases at J, leaving 6 bases unmatched. DNA for the CDR3: TGTGCCAGCAGCCAACAGGGGGCGGGTACTGAAGCTTTCTTT. Translation gives CASSQQGAGTEAFF.

The J gene is TRBJ1-5, the V gene TRBV6-6; the D is unclear. There are 13 residues in the CDR3. CDR1 and CDR2 from the germline V gene are MNHNY and SVGAGI (reference sequence). The V and J ends lost 7 bases and 5 bases respectively, with 12 bases between them. The CDR3 region is CASTPRGYQPQHF. The CDR3 region has the DNA TGTGCCAGCACTCCCCGGGGTTATCAGCCCCAGCATTTT.

The chain employs TRBV30 and TRBJ2-7; D not resolved. This CDR3 has 14 amino acids. Trimming removed 2 bases from V and 0 bases from J, with 11 bases in between. CDR1 is GTSNPN, CDR2 SVGIG, per germline (reference sequence). CDR3 sequence (DNA): TGTGCCTGGAGTTGGTCCCAAATCTCCTACGAGCAGTACTTC. This encodes CAWSWSQISYEQYF.